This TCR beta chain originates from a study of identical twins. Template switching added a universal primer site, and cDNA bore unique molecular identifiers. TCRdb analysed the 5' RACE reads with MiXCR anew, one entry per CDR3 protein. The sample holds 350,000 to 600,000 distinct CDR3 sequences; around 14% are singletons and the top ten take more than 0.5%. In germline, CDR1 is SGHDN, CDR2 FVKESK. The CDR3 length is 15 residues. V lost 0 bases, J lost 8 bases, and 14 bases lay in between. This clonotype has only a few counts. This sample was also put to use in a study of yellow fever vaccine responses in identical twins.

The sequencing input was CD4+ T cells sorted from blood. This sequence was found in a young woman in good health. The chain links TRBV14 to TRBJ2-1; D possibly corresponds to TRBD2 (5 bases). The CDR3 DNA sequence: TGTGCCAGCAGCCAAGATGGTACTAGATTGGATGAGCAGTTCTTC. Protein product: CASSQDGTRLDEQFF.